A selection of T cell receptor beta chains follows, all from one sample in a study of cytomegalovirus exposure and HLA in healthy donors. Using immunoSEQ multiplex PCR, the repertoire was profiled, and TCRdb retains in-frame clones only, with some absent. The table counts more than 40,000 clones; around 2.3% lies in the top ten. The material sequenced was PBMCs. Source of these receptors: a female donor in good health and CMV-seronegative. The CDR3 runs from the conserved cysteine through the conserved F or W. Each record gives: V gene, D gene, J gene, CDR3 protein, CDR3 DNA. The D gene is left open where the match is weak.

TRBV6-5	TRBD1	TRBJ1-1	CASRQRTGLGTEAFF	TGTGCCAGCAGACAGAGGACAGGGCTGGGCACTGAAGCTTTCTTT
TRBV4-2	TRBD1	TRBJ2-1	CASSPWRTGVVNEQFF	TGTGCCAGCAGCCCCTGGCGGACAGGGGTAGTAAATGAGCAGTTCTTC
TRBV7-8	TRBD2	TRBJ2-7	CASSLIGSGSPNEQYF	TGTGCCAGCAGCTTGATTGGTAGCGGGAGTCCCAACGAGCAGTACTTC
TRBV10-1	TRBD1	TRBJ1-2	CASIPGQGNYGYTF	TGCGCCAGCATTCCGGGACAGGGGAACTATGGCTACACCTTC
TRBV5-1	.	TRBJ1-1	CASSLGERGIEAFF	TGCGCCAGCAGCTTGGGTGAGAGAGGAATTGAAGCTTTCTTT
TRBV7-2	.	TRBJ2-7	CASSLESPSVSSYEQYF	TGTGCCAGCAGCTTAGAGAGCCCTAGCGTGAGCTCCTACGAGCAGTACTTC
TRBV29-1	.	TRBJ2-5	CSVEAGRGETQYF	TGCAGCGTTGAAGCCGGCAGAGGAGAGACCCAGTACTTC
TRBV28	.	TRBJ1-5	CASSSGLRFNQPQHF	TGTGCCAGCAGTTCGGGTCTGCGGTTCAATCAGCCCCAGCATTTT
TRBV5-1	TRBD1	TRBJ2-7	CASKTGTAEYEQYF	TGCGCCAGCAAGACAGGGACCGCCGAATACGAGCAGTACTTC
TRBV15	.	TRBJ2-3	CATSSPIVTDTQYF	TGTGCCACCAGCAGTCCTATTGTAACAGATACGCAGTATTTT
TRBV4-1	TRBD1	TRBJ2-5	CASSQEGGPGTQYF	TGCGCCAGCAGCCAGGAAGGGGGCCCGGGGACCCAGTACTTC
TRBV4-2	.	TRBJ1-1	CASSQGGDITMNTEAFF	TGTGCCAGCAGCCAAGGGGGCGACATAACGATGAACACTGAAGCTTTCTTT
TRBV30	.	TRBJ2-2	CAWSVLLAGELFF	TGTGCCTGGAGTGTACTTCTGGCCGGGGAGCTGTTTTTT
TRBV19	TRBD2	TRBJ2-1	CASSIYELAGGDNEQFF	TGTGCCAGTAGTATTTATGAGTTGGCGGGAGGCGACAATGAGCAGTTCTTC
TRBV28	.	TRBJ2-1	CASKSSYNEQFF	TGTGCCAGCAAGAGCTCCTACAATGAGCAGTTCTTC
TRBV29-1	.	TRBJ1-1	CSVTSQTGGEAFF	TGCAGCGTTACCTCGCAAACCGGGGGTGAAGCTTTCTTT
TRBV19	TRBD2	TRBJ2-1	CASGLAGDNEQFF	TGTGCCAGCGGACTAGCGGGGGACAATGAGCAGTTCTTC
TRBV19	TRBD1	TRBJ2-1	CASSTSGTGYYNEQFF	TGTGCCAGTAGTACCTCCGGGACAGGGTATTACAATGAGCAGTTCTTC
TRBV6-5	TRBD1	TRBJ2-3	CASSYIRGPGTDTQYF	TGTGCCAGCAGTTATATTAGGGGGCCGGGCACAGATACGCAGTATTTT
TRBV18	.	TRBJ1-2	CASSPLDTNGYTF	TGTGCCAGCTCACCCCTCGACACGAATGGCTACACCTTC
TRBV9	.	TRBJ2-7	CASSVDPSAYEQYF	TGTGCCAGCAGCGTAGACCCGAGCGCCTACGAGCAGTACTTC
TRBV4-2	TRBD2	TRBJ2-2	CASSPGLRTGELFF	TGTGCCAGCAGCCCGGGACTACGCACCGGGGAGCTGTTTTTT
TRBV4-1	.	TRBJ1-2	CASSQEAGHGYTF	TGCGCCAGCAGCCAAGAGGCAGGGCATGGCTACACCTTC
TRBV2	.	TRBJ2-3	CASSWDTGDTQYF	TGTGCCAGCAGTTGGGACACGGGAGATACGCAGTATTTT
TRBV19	TRBD2	TRBJ2-7	CASSIVHSGSYEQYF	TGTGCCAGTAGTATAGTACACAGCGGGAGCTACGAGCAGTACTTC
TRBV4-1	.	TRBJ1-2	CASSPQETANYGYTF	TGCGCCAGCAGCCCACAGGAAACGGCCAACTATGGCTACACCTTC
TRBV13	TRBD1	TRBJ1-3	CASSPLGRRGPGNTIYF	TGTGCCAGCAGCCCCCTTGGACGCAGGGGGCCTGGAAACACCATATATTTT
TRBV5-6	.	TRBJ1-4	CASSSPKTGANEKLFF	TGTGCCAGCAGCTCGCCAAAGACAGGAGCGAATGAAAAACTGTTTTTT
TRBV29-1	.	TRBJ2-1	CSVEGGKGVGYNEQFF	TGCAGCGTTGAAGGAGGTAAAGGTGTCGGTTACAATGAGCAGTTCTTC
TRBV6-1	TRBD1	TRBJ2-1	CASSELTGGRNEQFF	TGTGCCAGCAGTGAATTAACAGGGGGCAGGAATGAGCAGTTCTTC
TRBV9	.	TRBJ2-7	CASSVGGATYEQYF	TGTGCCAGCAGCGTAGGGGGCGCAACCTACGAGCAGTACTTC
TRBV6-5	.	TRBJ2-3	CASSYALIADTQYF	TGTGCCAGCAGTTACGCGCTAATCGCAGATACGCAGTATTTT
TRBV5-4	TRBD1	TRBJ2-7	CASSSTGTVNEQYF	TGTGCCAGCAGCTCAACCGGGACAGTGAACGAGCAGTACTTC
TRBV30	.	TRBJ1-2	CAWHTGYGYTF	TGTGCCTGGCACACGGGCTATGGCTACACCTTC
TRBV6-6	.	TRBJ1-1	CASSYGTTDTEAFF	TGTGCCAGCAGTTACGGGACTACGGACACTGAAGCTTTCTTT
TRBV4-3	.	TRBJ1-4	CASSQPPRGASGEKLFF	TGCGCCAGCAGCCAACCCCCGCGGGGGGCCTCTGGTGAAAAACTGTTTTTT
TRBV9	.	TRBJ1-1	CASSVGTLPRQNTEAFF	TGTGCCAGCAGCGTAGGGACTCTTCCTAGGCAGAACACTGAAGCTTTCTTT
TRBV6-5	TRBD1	TRBJ1-3	CASTRTGAGNTIYF	TGTGCCAGCACTCGGACAGGGGCCGGAAACACCATATATTTT
TRBV27	TRBD1	TRBJ1-1	CASSLIRTGGKAFF	TGTGCCAGCAGTTTAATAAGGACAGGTGGGAAAGCTTTCTTT
TRBV6-5	TRBD1	TRBJ1-2	CASARGGQGDYGYTF	TGTGCCAGCGCCCGGGGAGGACAGGGGGACTATGGCTACACCTTC
TRBV7-9	TRBD1	TRBJ1-3	CASSLATGTGYGNTIYF	TGTGCCAGCAGCTTAGCGACCGGGACAGGGTACGGAAACACCATATATTTT
TRBV5-1	TRBD1	TRBJ1-2	CASSPQGAHGYTF	TGCGCCAGCAGCCCACAGGGGGCCCATGGCTACACCTTC
TRBV4-1	.	TRBJ1-1	CASSQIQEEAFF	TGCGCCAGCAGCCAAATACAGGAAGAAGCTTTCTTT